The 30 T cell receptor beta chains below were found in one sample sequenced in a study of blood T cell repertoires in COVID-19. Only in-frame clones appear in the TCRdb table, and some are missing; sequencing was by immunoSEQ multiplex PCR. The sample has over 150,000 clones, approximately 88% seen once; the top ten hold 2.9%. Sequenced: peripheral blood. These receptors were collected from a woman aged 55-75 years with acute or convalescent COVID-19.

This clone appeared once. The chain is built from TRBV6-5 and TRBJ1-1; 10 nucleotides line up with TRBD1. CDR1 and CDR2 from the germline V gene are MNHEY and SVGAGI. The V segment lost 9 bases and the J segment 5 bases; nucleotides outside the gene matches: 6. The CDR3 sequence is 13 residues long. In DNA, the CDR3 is TGTGCCAGGAGGACAGGGGGAAGGACTGAAGCTTTCTTT. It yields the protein CARRTGGRTEAFF.

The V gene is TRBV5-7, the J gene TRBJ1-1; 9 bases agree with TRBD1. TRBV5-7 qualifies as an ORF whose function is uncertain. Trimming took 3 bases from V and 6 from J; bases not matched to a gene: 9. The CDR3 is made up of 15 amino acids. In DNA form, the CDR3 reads TGTGCCAGCAGCTCGACCGGGACAGGGAATCCTGAAGCTTTCTTT. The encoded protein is CASSSTGTGNPEAFF.

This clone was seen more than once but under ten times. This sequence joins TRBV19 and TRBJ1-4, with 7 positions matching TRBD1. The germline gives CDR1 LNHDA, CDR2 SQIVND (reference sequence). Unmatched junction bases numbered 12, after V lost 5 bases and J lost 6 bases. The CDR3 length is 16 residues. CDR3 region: CASSADRRTGYEKLFF. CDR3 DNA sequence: TGTGCCAGTAGTGCTGATCGGAGGACAGGATATGAAAAACTGTTTTTT. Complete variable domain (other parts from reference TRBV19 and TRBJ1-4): DGGITQSPKYLFRKEGQNVTLSCEQNLNHDAMYWYRQDPGQGLRLIYYSQIVNDFQKGDIAEGYSVSREKKESFPLTVTSAQKNPTAFYLCASSADRRTGYEKLFFGSGTQLSVL.

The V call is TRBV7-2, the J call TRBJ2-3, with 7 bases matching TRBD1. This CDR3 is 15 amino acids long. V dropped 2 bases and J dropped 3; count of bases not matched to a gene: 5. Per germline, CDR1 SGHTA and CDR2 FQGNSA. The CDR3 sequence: CASSLSGQRTDTQYF. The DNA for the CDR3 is TGTGCCAGCAGCTTATCGGGACAGCGAACAGATACGCAGTATTTT.

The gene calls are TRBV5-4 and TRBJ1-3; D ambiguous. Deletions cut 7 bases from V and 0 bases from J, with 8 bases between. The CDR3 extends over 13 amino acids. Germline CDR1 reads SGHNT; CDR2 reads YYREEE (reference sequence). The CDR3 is CASSRGSGNTIYF. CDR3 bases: TGTGCCAGCTCGAGAGGCTCTGGAAACACCATATATTTT.

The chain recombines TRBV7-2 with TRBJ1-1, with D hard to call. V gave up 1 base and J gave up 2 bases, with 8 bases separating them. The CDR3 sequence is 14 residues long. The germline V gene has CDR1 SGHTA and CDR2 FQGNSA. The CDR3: CASSLGGINTEAFF. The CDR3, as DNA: TGTGCCAGCAGCTTAGGAGGTATCAACACTGAAGCTTTCTTT.

The CDR3 loop is CASSQGTSREQFF. CDR3 nucleotide sequence: TGCGCCAGCAGCCAAGGAACTAGTCGTGAGCAGTTCTTC. The rearrangement joins TRBV4-3 to TRBJ2-1; D might be TRBD2 (5 bases). V was cut by 1 base and J by 9 bases, with 10 bases left in between. This CDR3 region has 13 residues. The germline V gene has CDR1 LGHNA and CDR2 YSLEER.

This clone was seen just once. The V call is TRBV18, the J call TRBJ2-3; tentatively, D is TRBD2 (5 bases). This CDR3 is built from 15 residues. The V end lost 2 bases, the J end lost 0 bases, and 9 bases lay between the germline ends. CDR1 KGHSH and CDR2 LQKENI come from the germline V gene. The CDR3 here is CASSPLPGSTDTQYF. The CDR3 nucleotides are TGTGCCAGCTCACCATTGCCGGGGAGCACAGATACGCAGTATTTT.

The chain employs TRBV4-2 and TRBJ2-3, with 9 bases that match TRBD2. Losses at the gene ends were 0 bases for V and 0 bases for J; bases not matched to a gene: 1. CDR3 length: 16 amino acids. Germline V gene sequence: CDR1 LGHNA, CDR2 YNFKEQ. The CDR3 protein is CASSQDTSGSTDTQYF. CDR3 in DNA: TGTGCCAGCAGCCAAGATACTAGCGGGAGCACAGATACGCAGTATTTT.

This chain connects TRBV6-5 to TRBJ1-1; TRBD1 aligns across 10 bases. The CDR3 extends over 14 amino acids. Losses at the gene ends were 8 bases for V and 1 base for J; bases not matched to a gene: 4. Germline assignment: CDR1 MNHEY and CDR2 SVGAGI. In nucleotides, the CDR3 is TGTGCCAGCTTTTGGACAGGGGGGAACACTGAAGCTTTCTTT. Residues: CASFWTGGNTEAFF.

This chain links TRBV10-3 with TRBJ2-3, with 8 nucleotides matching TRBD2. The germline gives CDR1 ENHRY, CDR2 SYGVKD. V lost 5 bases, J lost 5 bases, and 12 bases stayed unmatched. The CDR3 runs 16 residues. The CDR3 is CAISRGSGGVGDTQYF. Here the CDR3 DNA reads TGTGCCATCAGTCGGGGGAGCGGGGGTGTCGGAGATACGCAGTATTTT.

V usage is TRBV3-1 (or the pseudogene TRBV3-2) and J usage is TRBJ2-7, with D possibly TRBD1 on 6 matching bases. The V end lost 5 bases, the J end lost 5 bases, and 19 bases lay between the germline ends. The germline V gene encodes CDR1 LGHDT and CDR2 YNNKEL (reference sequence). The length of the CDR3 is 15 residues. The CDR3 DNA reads TGTGCCAGCAGCGTCAAAAGGGGGTTAAGGGACGAGCAGTACTTC. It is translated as CASSVKRGLRDEQYF.

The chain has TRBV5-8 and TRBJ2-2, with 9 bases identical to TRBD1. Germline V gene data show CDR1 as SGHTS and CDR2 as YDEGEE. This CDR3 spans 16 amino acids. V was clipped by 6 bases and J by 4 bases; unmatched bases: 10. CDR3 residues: CASIPGTGMSTGELFF. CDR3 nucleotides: TGTGCCAGCATCCCCGGGACAGGGATGAGCACCGGGGAGCTGTTTTTT.

CDR3 coding DNA: TGTGCCAGCAGTTATGTTCAGGAGCAGTTCTTC. Amino acid sequence: CASSYVQEQFF. V usage is TRBV6-6 and J usage is TRBJ2-1; D gene ambiguous. Germline CDR1 and CDR2: MNHNY and SVGAGI (reference sequence). The V end lost 3 bases, the J end lost 10 bases, and 7 bases lay between the germline ends. This CDR3 is built from 11 residues.

The CDR3 DNA reads TGCGCCAGCAGCACGGACAGCTACTATGGCTACACCTTC. Its translation is CASSTDSYYGYTF. V and J are TRBV5-1 and TRBJ1-2; D possibly corresponds to TRBD1 (6 bases). Germline V gene lookup returns CDR1 SGHRS and CDR2 YFSETQ. The CDR3 is 13 amino acids. V lost 4 bases and J 3 bases, leaving 10 bases between the germline ends.

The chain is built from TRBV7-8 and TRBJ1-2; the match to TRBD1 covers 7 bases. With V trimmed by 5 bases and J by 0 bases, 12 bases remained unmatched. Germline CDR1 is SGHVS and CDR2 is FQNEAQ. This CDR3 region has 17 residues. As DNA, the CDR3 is TGTGCCAGCAGCCCCTCAAGAGGAAGGGGGCCTAACTATGGCTACACCTTC. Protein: CASSPSRGRGPNYGYTF.

The DNA of the CDR3 is TGTGCCAGCAGCTTAGCGCCGGGGGAGGGTCAGCCCCAGCATTTT. It translates to CASSLAPGEGQPQHF. V usage is TRBV7-2 and J usage is TRBJ1-5, with D perhaps matching TRBD1 (5 bases). Germline CDR1 SGHTA, CDR2 FQGNSA. This CDR3 has 15 amino acids. V dropped 0 bases and J dropped 6 bases, with 12 bases sitting between them.

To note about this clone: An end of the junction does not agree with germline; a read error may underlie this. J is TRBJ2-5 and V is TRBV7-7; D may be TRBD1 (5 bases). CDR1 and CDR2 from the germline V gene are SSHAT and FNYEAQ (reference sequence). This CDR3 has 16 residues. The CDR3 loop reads CASSLASKGFQETQYF. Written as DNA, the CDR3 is TGTGCTAGCAGCTTAGCCTCGAAGGGGTTTCAAGAGACCCAGTACTTC.

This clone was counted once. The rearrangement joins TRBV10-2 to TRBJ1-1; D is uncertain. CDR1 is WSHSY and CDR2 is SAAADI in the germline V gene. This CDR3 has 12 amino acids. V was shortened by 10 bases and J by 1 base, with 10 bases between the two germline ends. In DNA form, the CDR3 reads TGCGCCACCCACCCAGGGAACACTGAAGCTTTCTTT. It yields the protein CATHPGNTEAFF.

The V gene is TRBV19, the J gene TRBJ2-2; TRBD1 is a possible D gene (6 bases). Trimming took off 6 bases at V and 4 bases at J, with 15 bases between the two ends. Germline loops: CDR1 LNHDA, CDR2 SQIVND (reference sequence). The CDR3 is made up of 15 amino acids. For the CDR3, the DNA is TGTGCCAGTAGAAATAGACAGGCGGGCACCGGGGAGCTGTTTTTT. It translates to CASRNRQAGTGELFF. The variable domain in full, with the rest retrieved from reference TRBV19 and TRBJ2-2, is DGGITQSPKYLFRKEGQNVTLSCEQNLNHDAMYWYRQDPGQGLRLIYYSQIVNDFQKGDIAEGYSVSREKKESFPLTVTSAQKNPTAFYLCASRNRQAGTGELFFGEGSRLTVL.

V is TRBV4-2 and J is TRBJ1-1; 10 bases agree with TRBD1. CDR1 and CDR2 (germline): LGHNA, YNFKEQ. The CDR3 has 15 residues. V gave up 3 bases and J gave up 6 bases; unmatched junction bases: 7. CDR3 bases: TGTGCCAGCAGCCACACCTTGACAGGGGGCGCTGAAGCTTTCTTT. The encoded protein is CASSHTLTGGAEAFF.

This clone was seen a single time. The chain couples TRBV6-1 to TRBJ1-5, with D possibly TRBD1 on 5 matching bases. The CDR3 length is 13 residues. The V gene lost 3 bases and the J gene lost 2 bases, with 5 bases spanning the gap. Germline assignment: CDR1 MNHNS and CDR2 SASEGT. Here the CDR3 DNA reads TGTGCCAGCAGTGACAGGGGCAATCAGCCCCAGCATTTT. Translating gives CASSDRGNQPQHF.

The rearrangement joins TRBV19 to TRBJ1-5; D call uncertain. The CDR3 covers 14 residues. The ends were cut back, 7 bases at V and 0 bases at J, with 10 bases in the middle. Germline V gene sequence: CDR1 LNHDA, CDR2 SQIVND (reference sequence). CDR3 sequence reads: CASTTADSNQPQHF. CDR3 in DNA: TGTGCCAGTACCACAGCAGATAGCAATCAGCCCCAGCATTTT.

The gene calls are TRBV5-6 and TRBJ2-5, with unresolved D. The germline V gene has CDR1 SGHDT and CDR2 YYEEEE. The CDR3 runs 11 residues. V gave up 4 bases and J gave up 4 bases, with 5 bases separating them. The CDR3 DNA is TGTGCCAGCAGCAACGGAGAGACCCAGTACTTC. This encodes CASSNGETQYF. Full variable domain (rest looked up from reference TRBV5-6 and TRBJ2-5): DAGVTQSPTHLIKTRGQQVTLRCSPKSGHDTVSWYQQALGQGPQFIFQYYEEEERQRGNFPDRFSGHQFPNYSSELNVNALLLGDSALYLCASSNGETQYFGPGTRLLVL.

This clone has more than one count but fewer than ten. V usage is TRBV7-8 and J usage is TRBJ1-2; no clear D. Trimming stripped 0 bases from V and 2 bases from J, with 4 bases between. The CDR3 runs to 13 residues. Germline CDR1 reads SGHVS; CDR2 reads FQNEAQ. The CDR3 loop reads CASSLAPNYGYTF. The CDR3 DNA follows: TGTGCCAGCAGCTTAGCCCCAAACTATGGCTACACCTTC.

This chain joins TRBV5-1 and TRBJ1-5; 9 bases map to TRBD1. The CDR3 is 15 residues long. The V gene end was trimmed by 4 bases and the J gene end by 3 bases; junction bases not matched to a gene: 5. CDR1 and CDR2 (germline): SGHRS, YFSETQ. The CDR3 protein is CASSGGTGPNQPQHF. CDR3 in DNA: TGCGCCAGCAGCGGTGGGACAGGGCCCAATCAGCCCCAGCATTTT.

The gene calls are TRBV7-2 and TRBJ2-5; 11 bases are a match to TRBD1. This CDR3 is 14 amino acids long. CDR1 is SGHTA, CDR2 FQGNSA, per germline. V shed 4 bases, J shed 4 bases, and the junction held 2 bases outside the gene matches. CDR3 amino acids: CASSSDRGLETQYF. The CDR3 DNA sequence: TGTGCCAGCAGCTCGGACAGGGGGCTAGAGACCCAGTACTTC.

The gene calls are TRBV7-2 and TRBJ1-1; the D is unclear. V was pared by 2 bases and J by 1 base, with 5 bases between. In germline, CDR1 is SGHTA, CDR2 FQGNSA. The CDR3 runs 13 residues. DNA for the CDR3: TGTGCCAGCAGCTTACGAGAGAACACTGAAGCTTTCTTT. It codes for CASSLRENTEAFF.

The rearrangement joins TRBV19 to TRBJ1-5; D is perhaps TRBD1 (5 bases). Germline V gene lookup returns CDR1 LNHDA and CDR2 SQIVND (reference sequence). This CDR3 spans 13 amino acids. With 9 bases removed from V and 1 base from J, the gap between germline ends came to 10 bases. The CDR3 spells CASERQSNQPQHF. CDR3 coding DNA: TGTGCCAGCGAAAGACAGAGCAATCAGCCCCAGCATTTT.

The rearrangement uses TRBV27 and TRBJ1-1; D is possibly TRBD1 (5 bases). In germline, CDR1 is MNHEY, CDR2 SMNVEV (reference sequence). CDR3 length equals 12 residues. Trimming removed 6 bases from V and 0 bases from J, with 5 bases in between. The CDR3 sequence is CASRTVNTEAFF. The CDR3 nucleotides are TGTGCCAGCAGGACAGTGAACACTGAAGCTTTCTTT.